This note documents a single TCR beta chain sequence. No antigen is known for it. No per-base quality is available; no much larger clone lies one base away. Receptor amplification or capture employed UMI-ligation and nested PCR. An equimolar mix of two oligonucleotides covering both TRBC1 and TRBC2 was used as the beta constant-region primer. Four rounds of PCR, combining the SP2 primer with nested alpha and beta constant-region primers, were used to amplify the ligated cDNA. T4 RNA ligase 1 ligated a single-stranded oligonucleotide carrying the SP2 primer and a 12-nucleotide UMI to the cDNA 3' end. The ligation reaction was incubated at 16°C for about 18-25 hours. PCR2 was typically run as a SYBR Green qPCR and stopped at a predetermined threshold to prevent over-amplification. Every purification after the first one was done using Agencourt AMPure XP magnetic beads. Libraries were quantified by Qubit and checked on a TapeStation, with a main peak expected near 650 bp. Pooled libraries were sequenced on an Illumina MiSeq using v2 2x251 paired-end kits, and typically about 0.9-2 million reads were obtained per sample. Each sample library was pooled at about 4.4 nM, and about 5-7.5% PhiX was included to improve cluster recognition. On the authors' methods: V and J genes were assigned to Demultiplexor-processed FASTQ reads by Decombinator through tag matching, with a single base-pair mismatch being allowed. UMIs were used by Collapsinator to correct both sequencing errors and frequency errors arising from PCR heterogeneity. TCRs were translated and CDR3s were extracted from the conserved cysteine to the FGXG phenylalanine by CDR3Translator, with non-productive sequences being flagged. Repertoires were subsampled to equal numbers of UMI-defined TCRs before Gini, Shannon entropy and inverse Simpson indices were calculated. Clonotype abundance distributions were fitted to a power law by maximum likelihood within the linear range. Similar UMI counts, unique TCR numbers and clonal distributions were obtained with the pipeline and with MIGEC on one naive CD8 sample. A set of 6,000 to 8,000 CMV-associated CDR3 sequences, compiled from VDJdb and a published dataset, was used to search the repertoires. TCRdb redid the processing of the public reads, applying fastp at Q25 and MiXCR, and retained in-frame beta chains. CDR3 protein sequences are deduplicated, and each keeps its most common genes and DNA. These V and J calls are TCRdb output, not the study's own analysis. The sample contains 130,000 or so distinct CDR3 sequences, 35% to 40% of them found a single time. The ten largest clones capture approximately 0.9% of the sample.

The data were taken from a study of naive and memory T cell subsets (dated by TCRdb to about 2017). About the investigation overall: Sorted naive and memory T cell subsets from peripheral blood were analyzed in the study using a UMI-based, open-source pipeline for TCR alpha and beta sequencing. The results of the functional CMV T cell responses matched the IgG serology results in every case. RNA was DNase-treated and reverse transcribed with TCR constant-region primers, mostly using SuperScript III. General study outcomes and caveats: RNA-based TCR counts may be affected by expression changes linked to T cell activation and differentiation. After error correction, over 90% of naive TCR sequences appeared only once, giving much steeper abundance distributions than memory subsets. The repertoire findings for the naive and memory subsets could not be validated against a ground truth because none was available. TCR abundance followed a power law whose exponent differed between naive and memory subsets but was consistent across the three individuals. Clonotypes were defined as single alpha or beta chain sequences, not paired alpha/beta receptors. In both CD4 and CD8 cells, going from naive through CM, EM and EMRA, the Gini index went up while Shannon and inverse Simpson diversity went down.

From the second PCR step onward, the TCR alpha chain libraries and the TCR beta chain libraries were amplified separately. Donor CMV status was determined by IFNgamma production from CD4+ T cells after overnight stimulation of fresh PBMCs with CMV viral lysate. CD4 T cells were positively selected with Miltenyi beads, followed by positive selection of CD8 T cells from the CD4-negative fraction. Cells were stained for CD3, CD4, CD8, CD45RA, CD27 and a live/dead dye and were sorted on a BD Aria II into four subsets based on CD45RA and CD27. Blood was obtained from three healthy volunteers, and the blood from each volunteer was fractionated into CD4 and CD8 T cells and subsequently into four differentiation subsets. Roughly 120 ml of peripheral blood was collected from each donor, and PBMC were isolated from the blood using Ficoll-Paque PLUS density-gradient centrifugation. Sorted cells were lysed in RLT buffer, after which RNA was extracted using a Qiagen RNeasy kit and stored at -80 degrees C.

Reading the germline V gene (reference sequence) gives CDR1 MNHEY and CDR2 SMNVEV. Trimming takes 6 bases off V and 5 bases off J; junction bases not matched to a gene: 3. From cysteine to phenylalanine, the CDR3 is 13 amino acids long. The read is trimmed to its CDR3 DNA, 39 bases read in frame from base 1. Sequencing was performed on central memory CD4+ T cells from blood. Read against the paper, the sample's cell subset or site label means: central memory, CD45RA- CD27+. The rearranged segments are TRBV27 and TRBJ2-7, and TRBD2 aligns with 11 junction nucleotides. The receptor was derived from a human donor in good health. The CDR3 protein is CASSLLAGDEQYF. The DNA sequence is as follows: TGTGCCAGCAGCCTACTAGCGGGAGACGAGCAGTACTTC.